These T cell receptor beta chains were read from a single sample in a study of OX40 agonist ivuxolimab in advanced cancers. Sequencing used immunoSEQ multiplex PCR; TCRdb keeps in-frame clones, though not all of them. The sample includes tens of thousands of clones, 70% to 90% of them seen just once. The specimen comprised CD4+ or CD8+ T cells sorted from blood, sampled in a trial of the OX40 agonist ivuxolimab. These receptors were taken from an adult with an advanced solid tumor such as melanoma, head and neck, liver or kidney cancer. CDR3s include the opening cysteine and the closing phenylalanine or tryptophan. The order of the fields is J gene, D gene, V gene, clone size, CDR3 protein, CDR3 DNA. D genes are given only for firm matches. The size entry is marked missing in some rows and otherwise reads once, few, many or a size class.

TRBJ2-7 | - | TRBV7-8 | - | CASSRGFLGTLTYEQYF | TGTGCCAGCAGCCGGGGGTTTCTTGGCACCCTAACTTACGAGCAGTACTTC
TRBJ2-7 | TRBD2 | TRBV28 | - | CASSTPVAGGKGTQYF | TGTGCCAGCAGTACTCCCGTAGCGGGAGGCAAAGGGACGCAGTACTTC
TRBJ2-5 | TRBD2 | TRBV12-5 | - | CASGLDGGRETQYF | TGTGCTAGTGGTTTGGATGGCGGGAGAGAGACCCAGTACTTC
TRBJ1-5 | - | TRBV14 | - | CASSQVGFNQPQHF | TGTGCCAGCAGCCAAGTCGGTTTCAATCAGCCCCAGCATTTT
TRBJ2-3 | - | TRBV6-1 | - | CASRQITDTQYF | TGTGCCAGCAGACAGATCACAGATACGCAGTATTTT
TRBJ2-7 | - | TRBV5-8 | - | CASSLKYEQYF | TGTGCCAGCAGCTTAAAATACGAGCAGTACTTC
TRBJ1-1 | - | TRBV28 | once | CASSLVAGKTEAFF | TGTGCCAGCAGTTTAGTGGCAGGGAAAACTGAAGCTTTCTTT
TRBJ1-4 | - | TRBV5-5 | - | CASSLVGGPTLATNEKLFF | TGTGCCAGCAGCTTGGTAGGGGGACCGACTTTGGCAACTAATGAAAAACTGTTTTTT
TRBJ1-4 | - | TRBV28 | - | CASNPGSPEKLFF | TGTGCCAGCAATCCGGGGAGTCCGGAAAAACTGTTTTTT
TRBJ2-2 | - | TRBV18 | few | CASSTRATGIQSNTGELFF | TGTGCCAGCTCAACCAGGGCGACAGGAATACAATCGAACACCGGGGAGCTGTTTTTT
TRBJ2-3 | TRBD2 | TRBV30 | - | CAWSKGAGGDTDTQYF | TGTGCCTGGAGTAAAGGCGCGGGAGGGGACACAGATACGCAGTATTTT
TRBJ1-5 | - | TRBV28 | - | CASSPQGHIINPQHF | TGTGCCAGCAGTCCCCAGGGACACATAATCAATCCCCAGCATTTT
TRBJ1-5 | - | TRBV30 | - | CAWSVYPNQPQHF | TGTGCCTGGAGTGTTTACCCAAATCAGCCCCAGCATTTT
TRBJ2-3 | - | TRBV11-2 | - | CASSPPNLNTQYF | TGTGCCAGCAGCCCCCCAAACTTAAATACGCAGTATTTT
TRBJ2-7 | - | TRBV2 | - | CASSGTSVSYEQYF | TGTGCCAGCAGTGGGACTTCCGTATCCTACGAGCAGTACTTC
TRBJ1-5 | - | TRBV15 | - | CATSTGYQPQHF | TGTGCCACCAGCACAGGATATCAGCCCCAGCATTTT
TRBJ1-4 | - | TRBV27 | - | CASSLRRGSGEKLFF | TGTGCCAGCAGTTTAAGGAGAGGGTCTGGGGAAAAACTGTTTTTT
TRBJ2-1 | TRBD1 | TRBV6-5 | - | CARPRTGGSHEQFF | TGTGCCAGGCCCCGGACAGGGGGTAGCCATGAGCAGTTCTTC
TRBJ1-1 | - | TRBV7-9 | - | CATKRWEAFF | TGTGCCACCAAAAGATGGGAAGCTTTCTTT
TRBJ2-2 | TRBD2 | TRBV5-1 | - | CASSYYSTSGTAGELFF | TGCGCCAGCAGCTATTACTCGACTAGCGGGACGGCCGGGGAGCTGTTTTTT